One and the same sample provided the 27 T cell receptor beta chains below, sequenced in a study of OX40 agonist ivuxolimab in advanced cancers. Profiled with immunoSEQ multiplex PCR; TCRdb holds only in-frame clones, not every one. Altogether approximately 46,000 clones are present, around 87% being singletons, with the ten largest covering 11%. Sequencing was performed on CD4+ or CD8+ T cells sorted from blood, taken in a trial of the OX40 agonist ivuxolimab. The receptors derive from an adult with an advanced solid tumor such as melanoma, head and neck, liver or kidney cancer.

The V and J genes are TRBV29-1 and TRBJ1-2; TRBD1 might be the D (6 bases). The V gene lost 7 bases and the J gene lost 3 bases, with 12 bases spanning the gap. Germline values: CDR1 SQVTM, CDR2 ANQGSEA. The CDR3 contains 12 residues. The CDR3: CSAQDSDYGYTF. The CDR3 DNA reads TGCAGCGCCCAGGACAGCGACTATGGCTACACCTTC.

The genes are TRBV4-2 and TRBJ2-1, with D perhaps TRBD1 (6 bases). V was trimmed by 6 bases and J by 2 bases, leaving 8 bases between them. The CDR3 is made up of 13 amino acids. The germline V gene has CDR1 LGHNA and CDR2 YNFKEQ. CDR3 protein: CASRGAAYNEQFF. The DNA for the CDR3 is TGTGCCAGCAGGGGGGCCGCCTACAATGAGCAGTTCTTC.

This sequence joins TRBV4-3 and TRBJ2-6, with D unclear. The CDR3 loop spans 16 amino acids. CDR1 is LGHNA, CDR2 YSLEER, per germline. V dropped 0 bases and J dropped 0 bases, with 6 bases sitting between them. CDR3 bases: TGCGCCAGCAGCCAAGATCTAGGCTCTGGGGCCAACGTCCTGACTTTC. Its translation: CASSQDLGSGANVLTF.

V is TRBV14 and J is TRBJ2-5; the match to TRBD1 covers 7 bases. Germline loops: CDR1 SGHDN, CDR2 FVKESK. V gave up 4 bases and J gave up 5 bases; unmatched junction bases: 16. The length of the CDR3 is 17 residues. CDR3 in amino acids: CASSPLRDSAIRETQYF. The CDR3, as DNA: TGTGCCAGCAGCCCTCTAAGGGACAGCGCAATTCGGGAGACCCAGTACTTC.

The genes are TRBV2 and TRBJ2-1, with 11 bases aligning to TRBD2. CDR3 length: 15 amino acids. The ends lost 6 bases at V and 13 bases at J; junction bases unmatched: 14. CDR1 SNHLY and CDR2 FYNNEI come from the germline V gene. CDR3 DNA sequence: TGTGCCAGCAGAGGGACTAGCGGATCCTCTTGGGGACAGTTCTTC. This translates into CASRGTSGSSWGQFF.

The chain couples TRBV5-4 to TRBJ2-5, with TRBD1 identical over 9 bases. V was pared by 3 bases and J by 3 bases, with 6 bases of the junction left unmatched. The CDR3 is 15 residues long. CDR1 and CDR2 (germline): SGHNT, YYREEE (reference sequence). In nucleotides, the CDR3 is TGTGCCAGCAGCTCCCCTGGGGACAGGGAAGAGACCCAGTACTTC. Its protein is CASSSPGDREETQYF.

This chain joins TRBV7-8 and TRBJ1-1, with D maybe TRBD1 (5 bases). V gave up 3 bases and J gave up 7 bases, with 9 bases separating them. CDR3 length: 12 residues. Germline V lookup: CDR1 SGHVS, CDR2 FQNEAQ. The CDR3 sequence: CASSFGDGEAFF. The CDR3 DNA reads TGTGCCAGCAGCTTTGGGGACGGTGAAGCTTTCTTT.

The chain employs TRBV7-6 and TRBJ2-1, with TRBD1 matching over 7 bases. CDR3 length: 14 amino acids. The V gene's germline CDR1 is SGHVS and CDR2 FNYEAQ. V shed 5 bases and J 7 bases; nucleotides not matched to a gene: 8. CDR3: CASSSRDSVNEQFF. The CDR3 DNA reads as TGTGCCAGCAGCAGCCGGGACAGCGTAAATGAGCAGTTCTTC.

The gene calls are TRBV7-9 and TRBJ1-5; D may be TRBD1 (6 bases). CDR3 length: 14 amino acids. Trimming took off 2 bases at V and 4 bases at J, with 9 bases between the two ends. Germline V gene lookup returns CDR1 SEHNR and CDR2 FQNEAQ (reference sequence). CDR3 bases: TGTGCCAGCAGCTTATCAGGGGCAAATCAGCCCCAGCATTTT. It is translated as CASSLSGANQPQHF.

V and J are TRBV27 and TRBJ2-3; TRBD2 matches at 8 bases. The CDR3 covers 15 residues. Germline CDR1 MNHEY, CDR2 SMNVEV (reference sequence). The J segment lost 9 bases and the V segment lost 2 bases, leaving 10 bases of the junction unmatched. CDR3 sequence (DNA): TGTGCCAGCAGTTTAGGTCGGGGGGGCCCCAGGACGCAGTATTTT. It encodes CASSLGRGGPRTQYF.

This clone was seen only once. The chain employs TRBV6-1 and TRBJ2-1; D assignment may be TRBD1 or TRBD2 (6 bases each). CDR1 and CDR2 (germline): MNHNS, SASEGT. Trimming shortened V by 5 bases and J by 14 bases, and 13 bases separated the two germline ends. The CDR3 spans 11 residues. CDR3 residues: CASSYLGGKFF. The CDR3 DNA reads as TGTGCCAGCAGTTACCTGGGGGGCAAGTTCTTC.

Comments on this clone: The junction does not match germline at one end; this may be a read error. The CDR3 region has the DNA TGTGCCGGCAGCCCGAGACAGCTAGCCTACGAGCAGTACTTC. This gives the protein CAGSPRQLAYEQYF. The chain recombines TRBV7-9 with TRBJ2-7; D may be TRBD1 (5 bases). The CDR3 has 14 amino acids. Germline V gene lookup returns CDR1 SEHNR and CDR2 FQNEAQ (reference sequence).

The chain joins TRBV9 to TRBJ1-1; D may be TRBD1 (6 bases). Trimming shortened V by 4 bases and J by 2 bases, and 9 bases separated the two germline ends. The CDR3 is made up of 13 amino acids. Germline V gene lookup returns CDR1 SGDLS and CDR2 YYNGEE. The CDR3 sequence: CASSSGANTEAFF. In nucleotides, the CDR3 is TGTGCCAGCAGCTCGGGGGCAAACACTGAAGCTTTCTTT.

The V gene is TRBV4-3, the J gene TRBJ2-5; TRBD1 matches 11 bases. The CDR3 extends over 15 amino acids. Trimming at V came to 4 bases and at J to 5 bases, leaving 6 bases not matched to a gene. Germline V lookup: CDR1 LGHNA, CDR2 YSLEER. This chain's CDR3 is CASSLGQGAGETQYF. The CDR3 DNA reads TGCGCCAGCAGCCTAGGACAGGGGGCTGGGGAGACCCAGTACTTC.

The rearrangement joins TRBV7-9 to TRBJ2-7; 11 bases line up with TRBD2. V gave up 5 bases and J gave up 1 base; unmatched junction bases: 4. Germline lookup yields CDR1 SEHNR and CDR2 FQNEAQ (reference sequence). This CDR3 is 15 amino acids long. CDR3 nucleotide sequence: TGTGCCAGCAGCGCGGGGACTAGCGGTTCCTACGAGCAGTACTTC. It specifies CASSAGTSGSYEQYF. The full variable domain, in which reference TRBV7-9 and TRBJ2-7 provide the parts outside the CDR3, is DTGVSQNPRHKITKRGQNVTFRCDPISEHNRLYWYRQTLGQGPEFLTYFQNEAQLEKSRLLSDRFSAERPKGSFSTLEIQRTEQGDSAMYLCASSAGTSGSYEQYFGPGTRLTVT.

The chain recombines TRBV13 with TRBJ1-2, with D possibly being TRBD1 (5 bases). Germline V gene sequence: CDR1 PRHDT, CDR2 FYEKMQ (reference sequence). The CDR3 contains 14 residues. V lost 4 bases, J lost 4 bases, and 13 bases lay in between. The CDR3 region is CASSSGRGAYGYTF. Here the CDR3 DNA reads TGTGCCAGCAGCTCCGGGAGGGGAGCCTATGGCTACACCTTC.

The CDR3 reads CASEQRGPSYNEQFF. Here the CDR3 DNA reads TGCGCCAGCGAGCAACGCGGGCCCTCCTACAATGAGCAGTTCTTC. The chain recombines TRBV4-1 with TRBJ2-1, with a weak D call TRBD2 (5 bases). CDR3 length: 15 residues. The V gene's germline CDR1 is MGHRA and CDR2 YSYEKL. V was shortened by 8 bases and J by 0 bases, with 14 bases between the two germline ends.

For the CDR3, the DNA is TGTGCCAGCAGCTTAACGGGGGTTAATCAGCCCCAGCATTTT. Amino acid sequence: CASSLTGVNQPQHF. The V and J genes are TRBV7-9 and TRBJ1-5; perhaps TRBD1 as D (5 bases). The germline V gene has CDR1 SEHNR and CDR2 FQNEAQ (reference sequence). V lost 2 bases, J lost 4 bases, and 9 bases lay in between. The CDR3 is 14 amino acids.

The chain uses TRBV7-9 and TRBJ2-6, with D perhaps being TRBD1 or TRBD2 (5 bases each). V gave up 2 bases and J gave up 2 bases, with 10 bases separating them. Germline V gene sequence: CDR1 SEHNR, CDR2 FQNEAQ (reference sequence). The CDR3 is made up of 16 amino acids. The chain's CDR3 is CASSLYLGAGANVLTF. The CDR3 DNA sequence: TGTGCCAGCAGCTTATATTTGGGGGCTGGGGCCAACGTCCTGACTTTC.

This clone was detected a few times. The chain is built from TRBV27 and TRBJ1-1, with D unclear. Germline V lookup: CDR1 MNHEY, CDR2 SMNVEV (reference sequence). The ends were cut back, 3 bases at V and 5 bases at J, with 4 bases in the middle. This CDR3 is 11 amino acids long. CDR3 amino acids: CASSFGTEAFF. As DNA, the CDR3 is TGTGCCAGCAGTTTCGGGACTGAAGCTTTCTTT.

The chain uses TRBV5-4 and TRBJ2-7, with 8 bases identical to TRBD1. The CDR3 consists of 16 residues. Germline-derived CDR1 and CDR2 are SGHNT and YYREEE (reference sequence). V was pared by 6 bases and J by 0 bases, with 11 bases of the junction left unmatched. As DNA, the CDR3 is TGTGCCAGCAACGACAGGGGCCGTCAGACCTCCTACGAGCAGTACTTC. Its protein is CASNDRGRQTSYEQYF. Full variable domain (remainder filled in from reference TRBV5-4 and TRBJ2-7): ETGVTQSPTHLIKTRGQQVTLRCSSQSGHNTVSWYQQALGQGPQFIFQYYREEENGRGNFPPRFSGLQFPNYSSELNVNALELDDSALYLCASNDRGRQTSYEQYFGPGTRLTVT.

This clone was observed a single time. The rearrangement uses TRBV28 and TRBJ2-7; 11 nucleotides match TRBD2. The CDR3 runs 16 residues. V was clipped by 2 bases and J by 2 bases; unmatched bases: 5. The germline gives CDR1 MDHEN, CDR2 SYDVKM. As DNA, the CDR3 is TGTGCCAGCAGTTTAGCTACTAGCGGGAGAGCCTACGAGCAGTACTTC. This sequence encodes CASSLATSGRAYEQYF.

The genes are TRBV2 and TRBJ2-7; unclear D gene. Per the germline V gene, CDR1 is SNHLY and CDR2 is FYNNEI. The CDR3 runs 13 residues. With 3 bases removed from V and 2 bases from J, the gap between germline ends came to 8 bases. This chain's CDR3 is CASSDIPTYEQYF. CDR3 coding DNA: TGTGCCAGCAGTGATATCCCGACCTACGAGCAGTACTTC. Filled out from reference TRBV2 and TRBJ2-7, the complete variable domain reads EPEVTQTPSHQVTQMGQEVILRCVPISNHLYFYWYRQILGQKVEFLVSFYNNEISEKSEIFDDQFSVERPDGSNFTLKIRSTKLEDSAMYFCASSDIPTYEQYFGPGTRLTVT.

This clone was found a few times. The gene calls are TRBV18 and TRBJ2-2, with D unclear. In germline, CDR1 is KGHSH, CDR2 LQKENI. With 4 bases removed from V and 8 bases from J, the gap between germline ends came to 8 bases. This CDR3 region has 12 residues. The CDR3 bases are TGTGCCAGCTCACAGGGCCGAGGGGAGCTGTTTTTT. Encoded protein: CASSQGRGELFF.

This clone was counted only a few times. The CDR3 here is CSVVLYPYEQYF. DNA for the CDR3: TGCAGCGTTGTGCTTTACCCCTACGAGCAGTACTTC. The J gene is TRBJ2-7, the V gene TRBV29-1; D is undetermined. The germline V and J ends were trimmed by 4 bases and 2 bases, with 9 bases remaining between them. This CDR3 has 12 amino acids. Germline CDR1 is SQVTM and CDR2 is ANQGSEA.

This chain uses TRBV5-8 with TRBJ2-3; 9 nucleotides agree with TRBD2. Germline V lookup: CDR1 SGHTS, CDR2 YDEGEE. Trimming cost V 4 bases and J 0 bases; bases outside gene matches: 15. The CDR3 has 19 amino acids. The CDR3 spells CASSPRGISGSPSTDTQYF. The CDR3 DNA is TGTGCCAGCAGCCCGCGGGGAATTAGCGGGAGCCCAAGCACAGATACGCAGTATTTT.

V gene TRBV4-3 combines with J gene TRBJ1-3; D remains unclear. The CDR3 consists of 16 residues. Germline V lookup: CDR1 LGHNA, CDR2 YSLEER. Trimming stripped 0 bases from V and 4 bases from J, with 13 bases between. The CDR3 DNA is TGCGCCAGCAGCCAAGATCGGGCGGGGATAGGAAACACCATATATTTT. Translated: CASSQDRAGIGNTIYF.